This T cell receptor (beta chain) was sequenced in a study of blood T cell repertoires in COVID-19. Study as a whole: The samples span acute and convalescent COVID-19 from the United States, Italy and Spain. Sample material is recorded as cDNA or gDNA derived from T cells, B-cell-depleted T cells, or PBMCs.

In the authors' methods: Reference gene primer amplification yielded estimated nucleated cell counts. Data came from immunoSEQ multiplex PCR; TCRdb stores just in-frame clones and leaves some out. Clonal size and the V and J genes are those of that table, whereas D and trimming came from the DNA. Of 120,000 or so clones in the sample, about 80% were seen once. The trim removed 7 bases at V and 1 base at J, leaving 0 bases unmatched. The CDR3 consists of 14 residues. The germline V gene encodes CDR1 MDHEN and CDR2 SYDVKM. The sample comprised peripheral blood. The chain recombines TRBV28 with TRBJ2-1; TRBD2 aligns across 11 bases. This receptor was identified in a human donor in a cohort sampled during active COVID-19. CDR3 sequence (DNA): TGTGCCAGCATAGCGGGAGGGTCCTACAATGAGCAGTTCTTC. This codes for CASIAGGSYNEQFF.